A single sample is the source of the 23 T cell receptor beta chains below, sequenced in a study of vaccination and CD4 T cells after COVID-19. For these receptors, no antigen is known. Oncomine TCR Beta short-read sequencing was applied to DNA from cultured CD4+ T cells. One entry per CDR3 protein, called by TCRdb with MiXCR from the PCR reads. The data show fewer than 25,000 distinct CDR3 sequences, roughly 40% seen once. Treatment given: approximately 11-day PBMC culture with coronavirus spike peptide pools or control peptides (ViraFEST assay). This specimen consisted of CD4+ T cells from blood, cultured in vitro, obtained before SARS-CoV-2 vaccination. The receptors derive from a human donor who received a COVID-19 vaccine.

CDR3 residues: CASTLLGGTEAFF. CDR3 bases: TGTGCCAGCACCCTCCTCGGAGGGACTGAAGCTTTCTTT. J is TRBJ1-1 and V is TRBV6-2 or TRBV6-3; D remains unclear. Germline assignment: CDR1 MNHEY and CDR2 SVGEGT. This CDR3 is 13 amino acids long. Trimming left V 7 bases short and J 5 bases short, with 14 bases between.

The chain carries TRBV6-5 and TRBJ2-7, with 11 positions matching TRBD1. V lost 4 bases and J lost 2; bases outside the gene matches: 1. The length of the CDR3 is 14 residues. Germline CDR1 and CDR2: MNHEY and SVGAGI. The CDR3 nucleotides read TGTGCCAGCAGTTGGACAGGGGGCCCCTACGAGCAGTACTTC. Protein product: CASSWTGGPYEQYF.

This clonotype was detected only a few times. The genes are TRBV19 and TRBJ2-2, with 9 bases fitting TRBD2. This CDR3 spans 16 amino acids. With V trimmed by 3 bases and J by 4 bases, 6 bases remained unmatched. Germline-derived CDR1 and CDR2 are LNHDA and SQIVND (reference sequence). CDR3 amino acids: CASSMRGSGGTGELFF. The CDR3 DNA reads TGTGCCAGTAGTATGAGGGGTAGCGGGGGCACCGGGGAGCTGTTTTTT.

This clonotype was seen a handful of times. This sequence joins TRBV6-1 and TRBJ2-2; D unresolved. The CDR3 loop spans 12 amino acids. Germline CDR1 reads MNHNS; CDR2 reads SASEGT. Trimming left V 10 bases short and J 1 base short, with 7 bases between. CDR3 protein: CATHRNTGELFF. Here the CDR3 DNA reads TGTGCCACCCATCGGAACACCGGGGAGCTGTTTTTT.

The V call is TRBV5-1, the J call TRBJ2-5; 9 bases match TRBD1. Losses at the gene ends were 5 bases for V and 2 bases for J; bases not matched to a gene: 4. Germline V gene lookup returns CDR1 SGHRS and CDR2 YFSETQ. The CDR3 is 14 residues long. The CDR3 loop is CASRRDREQETQYF. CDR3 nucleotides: TGCGCCAGCAGAAGGGACAGGGAACAAGAGACCCAGTACTTC.

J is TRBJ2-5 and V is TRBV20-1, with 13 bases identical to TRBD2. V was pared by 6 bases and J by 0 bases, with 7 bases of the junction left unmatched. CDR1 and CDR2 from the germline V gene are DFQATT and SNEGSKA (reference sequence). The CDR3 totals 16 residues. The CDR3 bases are TGCAGTGCCGCGACTAGCGGGGGGCCCTACCAAGAGACCCAGTACTTC. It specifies CSAATSGGPYQETQYF.

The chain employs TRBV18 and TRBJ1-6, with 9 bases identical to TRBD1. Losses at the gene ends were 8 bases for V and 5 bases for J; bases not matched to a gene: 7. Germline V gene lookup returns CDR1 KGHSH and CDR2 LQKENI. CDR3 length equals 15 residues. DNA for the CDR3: TGTGCCAGCCAAAGTAGGACAGGGGATAATTCACCCCTCCACTTT. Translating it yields CASQSRTGDNSPLHF.

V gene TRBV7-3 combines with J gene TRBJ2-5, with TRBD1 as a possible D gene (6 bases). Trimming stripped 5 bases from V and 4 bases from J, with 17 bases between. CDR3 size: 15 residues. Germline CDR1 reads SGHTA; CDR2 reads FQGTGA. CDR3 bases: TGTGCCAGCAGCCATCGTGGCAGGGGAATAGAGACCCAGTACTTC. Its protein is CASSHRGRGIETQYF.

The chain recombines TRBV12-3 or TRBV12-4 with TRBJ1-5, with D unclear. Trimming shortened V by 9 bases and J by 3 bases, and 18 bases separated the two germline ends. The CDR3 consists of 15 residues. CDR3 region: CAREARGRPNQPQHF. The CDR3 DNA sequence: TGTGCCAGGGAGGCTAGAGGACGGCCCAATCAGCCCCAGCATTTT.

In nucleotides, the CDR3 is TGTGCCAGCTCACCAGGAGGGGGAGAGACCCAGTACTTC. It encodes CASSPGGGETQYF. This chain uses TRBV18 with TRBJ2-5, with D perhaps being TRBD1 or TRBD2 (6 bases each). CDR1 is KGHSH, CDR2 LQKENI, per germline. The V gene lost 2 bases and the J gene lost 4 bases, with 8 bases spanning the gap. This CDR3 region has 13 residues.

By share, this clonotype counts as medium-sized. CDR3 protein: CASSTSAADTQYF. In DNA form, the CDR3 reads TGTGCCAGCAGCACCTCCGCCGCAGATACGCAGTATTTT. The chain carries TRBV27 and TRBJ2-3, with no clear D. V was shortened by 6 bases and J by 4 bases, with 11 bases between the two germline ends. CDR1 MNHEY and CDR2 SMNVEV come from the germline V gene (reference sequence). This CDR3 is 13 amino acids long.

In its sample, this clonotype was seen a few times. The chain's CDR3 is CSAQIFHGNYGYTF. CDR3 DNA sequence: TGCAGTGCCCAGATCTTTCATGGGAACTATGGCTACACCTTC. J is TRBJ1-2 and V is TRBV20-1; D is unclear. The CDR3 is 14 amino acids. From germline, CDR1 is DFQATT and CDR2 SNEGSKA (reference sequence). Trimming removed 6 bases from V and 2 bases from J, with 16 bases in between.

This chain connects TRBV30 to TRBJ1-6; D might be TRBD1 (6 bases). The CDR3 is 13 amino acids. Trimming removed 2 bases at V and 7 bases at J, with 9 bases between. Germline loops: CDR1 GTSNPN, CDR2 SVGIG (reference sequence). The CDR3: CAWSRDKNSPLHF. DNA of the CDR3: TGTGCCTGGAGTAGGGACAAAAATTCACCCCTCCACTTT.

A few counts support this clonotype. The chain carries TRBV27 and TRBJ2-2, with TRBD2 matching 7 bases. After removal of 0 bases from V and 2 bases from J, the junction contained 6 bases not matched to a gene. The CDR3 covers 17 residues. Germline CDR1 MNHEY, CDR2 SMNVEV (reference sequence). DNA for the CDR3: TGTGCCAGCAGTTTATCGGCGGGAGCAGGCAACACCGGGGAGCTGTTTTTT. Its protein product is CASSLSAGAGNTGELFF.

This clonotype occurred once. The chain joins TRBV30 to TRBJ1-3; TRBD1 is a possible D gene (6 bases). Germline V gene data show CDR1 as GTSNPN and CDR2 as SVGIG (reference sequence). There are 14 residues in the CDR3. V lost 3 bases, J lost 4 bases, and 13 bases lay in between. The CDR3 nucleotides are TGTGCCTGGAGCCGCAACAGGGTGGGAAACACCATATATTTT. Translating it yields CAWSRNRVGNTIYF.

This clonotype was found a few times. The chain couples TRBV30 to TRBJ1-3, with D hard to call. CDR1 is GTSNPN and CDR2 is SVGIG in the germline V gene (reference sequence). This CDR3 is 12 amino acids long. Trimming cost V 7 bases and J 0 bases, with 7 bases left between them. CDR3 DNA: TGTGCCTATCGGTACTCTGGAAACACCATATATTTT. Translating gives CAYRYSGNTIYF.

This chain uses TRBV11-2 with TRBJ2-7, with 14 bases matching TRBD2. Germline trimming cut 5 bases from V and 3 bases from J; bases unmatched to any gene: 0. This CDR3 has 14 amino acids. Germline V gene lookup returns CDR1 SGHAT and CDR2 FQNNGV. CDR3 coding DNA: TGTGCCAGCAGCGGGACTAGCGGGAGCTACGAGCAGTACTTC. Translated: CASSGTSGSYEQYF.

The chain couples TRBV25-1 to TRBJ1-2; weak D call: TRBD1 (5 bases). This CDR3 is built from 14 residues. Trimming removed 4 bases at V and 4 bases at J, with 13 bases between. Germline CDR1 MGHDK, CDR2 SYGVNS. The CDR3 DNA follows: TGTGCCAGCAGTGGGGCGGCACAGGTCTATGGCTACACCTTC. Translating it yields CASSGAAQVYGYTF.

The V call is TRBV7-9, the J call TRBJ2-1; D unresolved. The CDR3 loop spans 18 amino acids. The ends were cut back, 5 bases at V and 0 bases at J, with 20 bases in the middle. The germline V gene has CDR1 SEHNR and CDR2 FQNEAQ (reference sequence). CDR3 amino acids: CASSPTNGSVSSYNEQFF. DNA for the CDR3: TGTGCCAGCAGCCCGACGAATGGAAGCGTGAGCTCCTACAATGAGCAGTTCTTC.

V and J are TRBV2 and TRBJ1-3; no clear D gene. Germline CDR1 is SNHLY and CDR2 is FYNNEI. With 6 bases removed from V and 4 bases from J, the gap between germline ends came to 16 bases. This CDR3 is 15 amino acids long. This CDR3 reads CASRGMGISGNTIYF. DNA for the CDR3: TGTGCCAGCAGGGGAATGGGGATCTCCGGAAACACCATATATTTT.

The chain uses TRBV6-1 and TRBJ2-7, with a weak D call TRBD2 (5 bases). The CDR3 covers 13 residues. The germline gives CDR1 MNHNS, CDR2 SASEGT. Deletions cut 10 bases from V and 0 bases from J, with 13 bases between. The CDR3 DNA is TGTGCCACCCGGACTGCCCACTCCTACGAGCAGTACTTC. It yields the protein CATRTAHSYEQYF.

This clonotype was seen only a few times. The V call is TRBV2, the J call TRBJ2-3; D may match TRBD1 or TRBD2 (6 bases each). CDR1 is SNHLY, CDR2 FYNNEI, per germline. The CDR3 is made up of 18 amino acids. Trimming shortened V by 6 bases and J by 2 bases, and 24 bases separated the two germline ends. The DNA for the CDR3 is TGTGCCAGCAGCCGAACTGGGGTTCGGGGGCACTCCACAGATACGCAGTATTTT. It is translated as CASSRTGVRGHSTDTQYF.

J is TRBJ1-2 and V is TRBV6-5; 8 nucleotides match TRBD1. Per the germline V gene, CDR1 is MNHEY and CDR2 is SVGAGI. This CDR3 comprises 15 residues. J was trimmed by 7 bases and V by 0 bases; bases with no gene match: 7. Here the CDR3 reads CASSYSTQGVGGYTF. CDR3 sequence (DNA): TGTGCCAGCAGTTACTCGACACAGGGGGTCGGTGGCTACACCTTC.